A single sample is the source of the 8 T cell receptor beta chains below, sequenced in a study of T cell responses to AZD1222 COVID-19 vaccine. Sequencing used immunoSEQ multiplex PCR; TCRdb keeps in-frame clones, though not all of them. The sample consists of about 25,000 clones, roughly 84% of them appearing once. Sequencing was performed on peripheral blood, taken 28 days after the second AZD1222 dose. The receptors were sampled from an adult who received the AZD1222 COVID-19 vaccine.

The chain couples TRBV3-1 (or the pseudogene TRBV3-2) to TRBJ1-3; no definite D call. In germline, CDR1 is LGHDT, CDR2 YNNKEL (reference sequence). V shed 1 base and J shed 1 base, with 14 bases lying between them. The CDR3 loop spans 17 amino acids. CDR3 nucleotides: TGTGCCAGCAGCCAAGTTAAGGCGGGATTTTCTGGAAACACCATATATTTT. It specifies CASSQVKAGFSGNTIYF.

The chain links TRBV11-2 to TRBJ2-1; 13 bases align to TRBD2. Germline CDR1 and CDR2: SGHAT and FQNNGV. The CDR3 totals 15 residues. The V segment lost 5 bases and the J segment 9 bases; nucleotides outside the gene matches: 7. The CDR3 loop is CASSARTSGSGEQFF. The DNA of the CDR3 is TGTGCCAGCAGCGCAAGGACTAGCGGGAGTGGTGAGCAGTTCTTC. Looking up the rest from reference TRBV11-2 and TRBJ2-1 gives the full variable domain: EAGVAQSPRYKIIEKRQSVAFWCNPISGHATLYWYQQILGQGPKLLIQFQNNGVVDDSQLPKDRFSAERLKGVDSTLKIQPAKLEDSAVYLCASSARTSGSGEQFFGPGTRLTVL.

The chain recombines TRBV24-1 with TRBJ2-2; 7 nucleotides agree with TRBD2. V dropped 4 bases and J dropped 1; count of bases not matched to a gene: 5. The germline V gene encodes CDR1 KGHDR and CDR2 SFDVKD. The CDR3 length is 16 residues. CDR3 region: CATSETGGRNTGELFF. CDR3 nucleotide sequence: TGTGCCACCAGTGAAACGGGAGGTCGGAACACCGGGGAGCTGTTTTTT.

Only one count was recorded for this clone. The CDR3 DNA reads as TGTGCCAGCAGGATTAGGGGGCTAGGCGGGAGGGCCACAGATACGCAGTATTTT. The encoded protein is CASRIRGLGGRATDTQYF. The genes are TRBV28 and TRBJ2-3; 9 bases match TRBD2. Germline CDR1 and CDR2: MDHEN and SYDVKM. The CDR3 has 18 residues. V lost 6 bases to trimming and J lost 2 bases; unmatched junction nucleotides: 15.

V gene TRBV30 combines with J gene TRBJ2-1; 8 bases align to TRBD2. Germline loops: CDR1 GTSNPN, CDR2 SVGIG (reference sequence). Trimming took 0 bases from V and 8 from J; bases not matched to a gene: 6. This CDR3 has 14 residues. The CDR3 bases are TGTGCCTGGAGTGTGGGTAGCGGGAAGGATGAGCAGTTCTTC. Its translation is CAWSVGSGKDEQFF.

Only one count was recorded for this clone. V gene TRBV19 combines with J gene TRBJ2-4; 12 positions match TRBD1. V shed 3 bases and J 1 base; nucleotides not matched to a gene: 16. Per the germline V gene, CDR1 is LNHDA and CDR2 is SQIVND (reference sequence). This CDR3 has 21 amino acids. Written as DNA, the CDR3 is TGTGCCAGTAGTATTCCGAAACGGGACAGGGGGCAGAGGAGGGCCAAAAACATTCAGTACTTC. Translating gives CASSIPKRDRGQRRAKNIQYF.

The chain joins TRBV18 to TRBJ2-1, with 9 positions matching TRBD1. The CDR3 length is 15 residues. Germline CDR1 KGHSH, CDR2 LQKENI. J gave up 8 bases and V 3 bases, and 8 bases lay outside the gene matches. This CDR3 reads CASSPPGQGVYEQFF. Written as DNA, the CDR3 is TGTGCCAGCTCACCCCCGGGACAGGGTGTATATGAGCAGTTCTTC.

The chain joins TRBV28 to TRBJ1-2, with 7 bases that match TRBD1. The CDR3 has 14 amino acids. Germline assignment: CDR1 MDHEN and CDR2 SYDVKM. Losses at the gene ends were 6 bases for V and 8 bases for J; bases not matched to a gene: 12. The CDR3 DNA follows: TGTGCCAGCAGAAGAGCAACAGGGGCCCAAGGCTACACCTTC. Its protein product is CASRRATGAQGYTF.